This T cell receptor (beta chain) was recorded in a study of T-cell memory formation after mild COVID-19. This clonotype was counted only a few times. Its matching antigen is unknown. Constant-segment-primed 5'RACE gave TCR alpha and TCR beta cDNA libraries with sample barcodes and UMIs. TCRdb itself ran the 5' RACE reads through MiXCR, one entry per CDR3 protein. The sample has about 190,000 distinct CDR3 sequences; over 9.5% are singletons. This CDR3 is built from 14 residues. Trimming pared 0 bases from V and 8 bases from J, leaving 13 bases between. CDR1 and CDR2 from the germline V gene are SGHTA and FQGNSA. Study-wide points: Day 15 to 85 contractors were CD4/CD8 balanced; later expanders leaned CD4+.

The TCR originated in a man younger than 35 who had mild COVID-19 (a few samples of this study predate the infection). Cell type and time point are not known. Sequences were obtained from PBMCs or a T cell subset sorted from them (not recorded which). The chain links TRBV7-2 to TRBJ1-2; no clear D gene. The CDR3 spells CASSLAGQRYGYTF. The CDR3 DNA follows: TGTGCCAGCAGCTTAGCAGGCCAGCGGTACGGCTACACCTTC.